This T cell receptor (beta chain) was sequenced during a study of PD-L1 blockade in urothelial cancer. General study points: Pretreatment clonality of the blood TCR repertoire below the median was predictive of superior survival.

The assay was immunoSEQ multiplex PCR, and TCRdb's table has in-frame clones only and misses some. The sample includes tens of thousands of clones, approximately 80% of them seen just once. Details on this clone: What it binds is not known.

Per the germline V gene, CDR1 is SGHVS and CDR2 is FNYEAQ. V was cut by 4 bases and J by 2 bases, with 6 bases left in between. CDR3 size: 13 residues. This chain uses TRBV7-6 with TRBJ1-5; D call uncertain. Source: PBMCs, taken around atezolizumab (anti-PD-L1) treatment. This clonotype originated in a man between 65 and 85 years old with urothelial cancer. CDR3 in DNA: TGTGCCAGCAGCTCGGAGGGCAATCAGCCCCAGCATTTT. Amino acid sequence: CASSSEGNQPQHF.